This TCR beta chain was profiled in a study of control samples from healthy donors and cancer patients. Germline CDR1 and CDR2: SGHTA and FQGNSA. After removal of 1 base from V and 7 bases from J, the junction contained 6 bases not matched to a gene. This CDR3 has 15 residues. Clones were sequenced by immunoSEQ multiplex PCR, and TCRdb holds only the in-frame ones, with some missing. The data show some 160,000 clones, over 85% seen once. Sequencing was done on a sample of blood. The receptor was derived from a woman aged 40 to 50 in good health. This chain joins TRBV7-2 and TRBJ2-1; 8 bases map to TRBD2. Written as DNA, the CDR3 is TGTGCCAGCAGCTTAGTTAGCGGGATAACAAATGAGCAGTTCTTC. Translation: CASSLVSGITNEQFF.